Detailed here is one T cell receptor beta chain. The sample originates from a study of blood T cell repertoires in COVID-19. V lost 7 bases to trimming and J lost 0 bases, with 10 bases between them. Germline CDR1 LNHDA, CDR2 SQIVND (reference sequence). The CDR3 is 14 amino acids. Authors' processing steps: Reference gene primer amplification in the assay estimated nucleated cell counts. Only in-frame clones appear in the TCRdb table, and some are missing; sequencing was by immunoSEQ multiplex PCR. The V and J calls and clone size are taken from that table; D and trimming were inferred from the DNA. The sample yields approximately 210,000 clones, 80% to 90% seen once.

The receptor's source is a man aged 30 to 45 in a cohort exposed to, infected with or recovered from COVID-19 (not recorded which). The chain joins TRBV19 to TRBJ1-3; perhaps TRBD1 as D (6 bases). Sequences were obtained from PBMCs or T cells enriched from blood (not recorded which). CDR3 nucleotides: TGTGCCAGTATGACAGGATTCTCTGGAAACACCATATATTTT. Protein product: CASMTGFSGNTIYF.